The 27 T cell receptor beta chains presented below share a single source sample, sequenced in a study of blood T cells in healthy people across ages. Alongside a J-beta primer mix, a sample-barcoded 5' primer served in a second PCR lasting 7 to 11 cycles. TCRdb itself ran the 5' RACE reads through MiXCR, one entry per CDR3 protein. This sample has about 1.7 million distinct CDR3 sequences, with 28% found just once. Material for sequencing was blood. These receptors came from a woman in her twenties or thirties in good health.

There are a few counts of this clonotype. The chain carries TRBV7-2 and TRBJ2-7, with TRBD1 matching 9 bases. The CDR3 is 14 amino acids. The germline CDR1 and CDR2 sequences are SGHTA and FQGNSA. Trimming took 3 bases from V and 7 from J; bases not matched to a gene: 7. In DNA form, the CDR3 reads TGTGCCAGCAGCTTGGAGGACAGGGGCGGGGAGCAGTACTTC. Its translation is CASSLEDRGGEQYF.

This clonotype was detected many times. The rearrangement links TRBV28 to TRBJ2-5, with no clear D. V lost 9 bases, J lost 4 bases, and 12 bases lay in between. This CDR3 region has 12 residues. Germline assignment: CDR1 MDHEN and CDR2 SYDVKM. DNA for the CDR3: TGTGCCAGTTCCGGTGAGCGAGAGACCCAGTACTTC. The encoded protein is CASSGERETQYF.

The chain couples TRBV3-1 to TRBJ2-1; D is unresolved. V was trimmed by 1 base and J by 9 bases, leaving 7 bases between them. Germline CDR1 reads LGHDT; CDR2 reads YNNKEL (reference sequence). The CDR3 loop spans 12 amino acids. CDR3 amino acids: CASSQVCREQFF. The CDR3 nucleotides are TGTGCCAGCAGCCAAGTTTGTCGTGAGCAGTTCTTC.

Only a few counts were recorded for this clonotype. The genes are TRBV7-2 and TRBJ2-3; TRBD1 agrees at 8 bases. V shed 3 bases and J 2 bases; nucleotides not matched to a gene: 16. Germline CDR1 is SGHTA and CDR2 is FQGNSA. The CDR3 length is 19 residues. CDR3 bases: TGTGCCAGCAGCTTCCCCCAAAAAGGACAGGGCATCCCCACAGATACGCAGTATTTT. Its translation: CASSFPQKGQGIPTDTQYF.

V usage is TRBV15 and J usage is TRBJ2-1; TRBD2 aligns across 8 bases. Trimming cost V 4 bases and J 15 bases; bases outside gene matches: 11. Looked up from germline, CDR1 is LNHNV and CDR2 is YYDKDF (reference sequence). The CDR3 extends over 13 amino acids. The CDR3 sequence is CATSTDGRGEPFF. The DNA for the CDR3 is TGTGCCACCAGCACGGACGGGAGGGGGGAACCGTTCTTC.

Worth noting for this clonotype: Without the conserved terminal phenylalanine or tryptophan, this CDR3 likely stems from a read error. The chain couples TRBV7-4 to TRBJ1-2; possibly TRBD1 for D (5 bases). V was clipped by 2 bases and J by 3 bases, with 10 bases between them. This CDR3 has 14 residues. Germline V gives CDR1 SGHVT, CDR2 SQSDAQ. CDR3 coding DNA: TGTGCCAGCAGCTTATGGGGCAGAGACTATGGCTACACCTGC. Amino acid sequence: CASSLWGRDYGYTC.

The chain combines TRBV2 with TRBJ2-3, with D uncertain. The germline CDR1 and CDR2 sequences are SNHLY and FYNNEI. Trimming pared 4 bases from V and 2 bases from J, leaving 16 bases between. This CDR3 comprises 16 residues. In DNA, the CDR3 is TGTGCCAGCAGTGTTCGACGTCGGGCCACCACAGATACGCAGTATTTT. Translating it yields CASSVRRRATTDTQYF.

Points on this clonotype: Mismatch with germline at one junction end may stem from a read error. The V and J genes are TRBV5-1 and TRBJ2-2; a weak D match, TRBD2 (5 bases). Germline V gives CDR1 SGHRS, CDR2 YFSETQ. The CDR3 has 14 amino acids. The CDR3 loop reads CASSLGLYSGELFF. The CDR3 coding sequence is TGCGCCAGCAGCTTGGGACTGTACTCCGGGGAGTTGTTTTTT.

As concerns this clonotype: The junction departs from the called germline gene at one end, perhaps through a read error. J is TRBJ2-3 and V is TRBV7-2; D is unresolved. The CDR3 runs to 13 residues. Germline V gene data show CDR1 as SGHTA and CDR2 as FQGNSA. CDR3 in amino acids: CVSSLDASDTQYF. For the CDR3, the DNA is TGTGTCAGCAGCTTGGACGCCTCAGATACGCAGTATTTT.

This clonotype was found many times. The chain employs TRBV6-1 and TRBJ2-7; D call uncertain. Trimming left V 2 bases short and J 4 bases short, with 12 bases between. The length of the CDR3 is 14 residues. The germline CDR1 and CDR2 sequences are MNHNS and SASEGT. The CDR3 spells CASSELGRDYEQYF. CDR3 sequence (DNA): TGTGCCAGCAGTGAACTGGGCAGAGATTACGAGCAGTACTTC.

In this sample, this clonotype turned up many times. The CDR3 spells CASSRGQGITYEQYF. The DNA of the CDR3 is TGTGCCAGCTCTCGGGGACAGGGGATCACCTACGAGCAGTACTTC. The chain couples TRBV18 to TRBJ2-7, with 10 bases identical to TRBD1. From germline, CDR1 is KGHSH and CDR2 LQKENI. V trimming: 6 bases; J trimming: 2 bases; junction bases outside the gene matches: 7. This CDR3 spans 15 amino acids.

The rearrangement uses TRBV7-9 and TRBJ2-1, with 10 bases matching TRBD2. The CDR3 extends over 19 amino acids. V shed 6 bases and J 0 bases; nucleotides not matched to a gene: 14. Germline V gives CDR1 SEHNR, CDR2 FQNEAQ (reference sequence). CDR3 in amino acids: CASSSSGRDTRSSYNEQFF. The CDR3 DNA is TGTGCCAGCAGTTCGAGCGGGAGGGACACAAGGAGCTCCTACAATGAGCAGTTCTTC.

The chain combines TRBV2 with TRBJ2-7; D gene unclear. Per germline, CDR1 SNHLY and CDR2 FYNNEI. Between the trimmed V and J ends, which lost 6 bases and 2 bases, there was a span of 11 bases. This CDR3 contains 13 residues. CDR3 in amino acids: CASRTFGAYEQYF. In DNA, the CDR3 is TGTGCCAGCAGGACGTTTGGGGCCTACGAGCAGTACTTC.

This clonotype was detected only a few times. The chain carries TRBV18 and TRBJ2-3, with D unclear. Germline lookup yields CDR1 KGHSH and CDR2 LQKENI. The CDR3 runs 14 residues. V was shortened by 6 bases and J by 4 bases, with 14 bases between the two germline ends. CDR3 sequence (DNA): TGTGCCAGCTCGCTCCTTAGTGCCCCAGATACGCAGTATTTT. Protein product: CASSLLSAPDTQYF.

At least ten counts were recorded for this clonotype. The chain carries TRBV20-1 and TRBJ2-7, with D hard to call. The V end was cut by 3 bases, the J end by 2 bases, with 11 bases between. The CDR3 covers 13 residues. Germline CDR1 reads DFQATT; CDR2 reads SNEGSKA (reference sequence). This CDR3 reads CSASRTEAYEQYF. The DNA for the CDR3 is TGCAGTGCTAGTAGAACCGAAGCCTACGAGCAGTACTTC.

V usage is TRBV6-1 and J usage is TRBJ1-5; unclear D gene. The CDR3 covers 14 residues. V shed 1 base and J shed 4 bases, with 8 bases lying between them. Germline V gene sequence: CDR1 MNHNS, CDR2 SASEGT. The CDR3 here is CASSEGGENQPQHF. The DNA of the CDR3 is TGTGCCAGCAGTGAAGGAGGAGAAAATCAGCCCCAGCATTTT.

The rearrangement joins TRBV4-1 to TRBJ1-6; D is ambiguous. V lost 0 bases to trimming and J lost 11 bases, with 8 bases between them. This CDR3 comprises 13 residues. Germline-derived CDR1 and CDR2 are MGHRA and YSYEKL. In DNA, the CDR3 is TGCGCCAGCAGCCAAGACGGAGGTCCACCCCTCCACTTT. Protein product: CASSQDGGPPLHF.

In its sample, this clonotype was seen many times. This chain connects TRBV20-1 to TRBJ2-7, with no clear D. In germline, CDR1 is DFQATT, CDR2 SNEGSKA (reference sequence). The CDR3 loop spans 12 amino acids. V shed 3 bases and J shed 4 bases, with 10 bases lying between them. The DNA of the CDR3 is TGCAGTGCTAGTTGGTCTCTATACGAGCAGTACTTC. Protein: CSASWSLYEQYF.

This clonotype was counted only a few times. The J gene is TRBJ2-1, the V gene TRBV9; weak D call: TRBD2 (6 bases). The CDR3 is made up of 13 amino acids. The germline V gene encodes CDR1 SGDLS and CDR2 YYNGEE. V was shortened by 7 bases and J by 7 bases, with 15 bases between the two germline ends. Here the CDR3 reads CASGGGVGNEQFF. The CDR3 bases are TGTGCCAGCGGTGGCGGGGTGGGAAATGAGCAGTTCTTC.

This clonotype was seen a few times. In DNA, the CDR3 is TGTGCCAGCAGTAAGGGACAGGGCGATACGCAGTATTTT. Translation: CASSKGQGDTQYF. The gene calls are TRBV6-6 and TRBJ2-3, with TRBD1 matching over 9 bases. In germline, CDR1 is MNHNY, CDR2 SVGAGI (reference sequence). This CDR3 is built from 13 residues. Trimming at V came to 5 bases and at J to 6 bases, leaving 3 bases not matched to a gene.

This chain connects TRBV20-1 to TRBJ2-5; D is possibly TRBD2 (5 bases). V was trimmed by 2 bases and J by 3 bases, leaving 19 bases between them. This CDR3 comprises 16 residues. The germline V gene encodes CDR1 DFQATT and CDR2 SNEGSKA (reference sequence). The CDR3, as DNA: TGCAGTGCTAGAAAGGAGGTGGTAGTAGATGAAGAGACCCAGTACTTC. It is translated as CSARKEVVVDEETQYF.

This clonotype was seen more than once but under ten times. The rearrangement joins TRBV7-2 to TRBJ1-4, with 7 bases lining up with TRBD1. Unmatched junction bases numbered 4, after V lost 2 bases and J lost 4 bases. The CDR3 spans 15 residues. Germline CDR1 reads SGHTA; CDR2 reads FQGNSA. The chain's CDR3 is CASSLLGQNNEKLFF. As DNA, the CDR3 is TGTGCCAGCAGCTTACTGGGACAGAATAATGAAAAACTGTTTTTT. Looking up the rest from reference TRBV7-2 and TRBJ1-4 gives the full variable domain: GAGVSQSPSNKVTEKGKDVELRCDPISGHTALYWYRQSLGQGLEFLIYFQGNSAPDKSGLPSDRFSAERTGGSVSTLTIQRTQQEDSAVYLCASSLLGQNNEKLFFGSGTQLSVL.

The chain employs TRBV5-1 and TRBJ2-1, with a possible D match to TRBD1 (6 bases). Germline V lookup: CDR1 SGHRS, CDR2 YFSETQ. Trimming pared 4 bases from V and 4 bases from J, leaving 15 bases between. CDR3 size: 15 residues. DNA for the CDR3: TGCGCCAGCAGCCCAAGAGACAGGTTATACAATGAGCAGTTCTTC. Its translation: CASSPRDRLYNEQFF. Supplemented by reference TRBV5-1 and TRBJ2-1, the full variable domain reads KAGVTQTPRYLIKTRGQQVTLSCSPISGHRSVSWYQQTPGQGLQFLFEYFSETQRNKGNFPGRFSGRQFSNSRSEMNVSTLELGDSALYLCASSPRDRLYNEQFFGPGTRLTVL.

This clonotype has only a few counts. The chain recombines TRBV29-1 with TRBJ2-4; D is perhaps TRBD1 (5 bases). The CDR3 consists of 13 residues. Trimming pared 5 bases from V and 0 bases from J, leaving 8 bases between. The germline V gene has CDR1 SQVTM and CDR2 ANQGSEA. Written as DNA, the CDR3 is TGCAGCGTTAGACAGATAGCCAAAAACATTCAGTACTTC. Translated, it gives CSVRQIAKNIQYF.

This clonotype was observed at least ten times. The rearrangement links TRBV7-9 to TRBJ2-3; maybe TRBD1 (6 bases). V lost 5 bases to trimming and J lost 2 bases, with 14 bases between them. Per the germline V gene, CDR1 is SEHNR and CDR2 is FQNEAQ (reference sequence). CDR3 length: 15 amino acids. CDR3 DNA: TGTGCCAGCAGCCCAAGACAGGCTTACACAGATACGCAGTATTTT. Encoded protein: CASSPRQAYTDTQYF.

In its sample, this clonotype was seen a few times. The rearrangement links TRBV7-2 to TRBJ2-4; D may correspond to TRBD1 or TRBD2 (5 bases each). The closer fit of TRBJ2-7 to the DNA end suggests the J call may be wrong. Germline-derived CDR1 and CDR2 are SGHTA and FQGNSA. There are 15 residues in the CDR3. The CDR3 here is CASSSSGVRVGEQYF. The CDR3 bases are TGTGCCAGCAGCTCCAGCGGTGTCAGGGTTGGCGAGCAGTACTTC.

This clonotype was found many times. The chain has TRBV7-3 and TRBJ2-7; 7 bases align to TRBD2. Germline assignment: CDR1 SGHTA and CDR2 FQGTGA. The CDR3 totals 15 residues. Losses at the gene ends were 1 base for V and 2 bases for J; bases not matched to a gene: 5. CDR3 coding DNA: TGTGCCAGCAGCTTAAGGGCGGGGGAGACCTACGAGCAGTACTTC. It is translated as CASSLRAGETYEQYF.